This TCR beta chain was recovered during a study of PD-1 blockade in classical Hodgkin lymphoma. Study-level points and caveats: Lower baseline TCR diversity marked trial partial responders and progressors. When set against healthy donors, newly diagnosed patients were reported to show lower baseline TCR diversity. CD4+ TCR diversity, unlike CD8+, climbed significantly by C4D1.

TCRdb's copy holds only in-frame clones and misses some; the assay was immunoSEQ multiplex PCR. The sample lists 20,000 to 30,000 clones, 85% to 90% occurring once. Germline V gene data show CDR1 as SQVTM and CDR2 as ANQGSEA. Trimming removed 7 bases from V and 2 bases from J; junction bases left unmatched: 4. There are 12 residues in the CDR3. A few counts support this clone. Its antigen is still unknown. All the patients suffered relapse after autologous stem cell transplantation, and brentuximab vedotin exposure differed. This chain uses TRBV29-1 with TRBJ1-1, with 7 bases matching TRBD1. This clonotype originated in a human donor with classical Hodgkin lymphoma. The sample in question was peripheral blood mononuclear cells (PBMCs), obtained at baseline. Here the CDR3 reads CSARQGNTEAFF. CDR3 coding DNA: TGCAGCGCCCGACAGGGAAACACTGAAGCTTTCTTT.